This T cell receptor (beta chain) was recorded in a study of OX40 agonist ivuxolimab in advanced cancers. Notes on the research overall: Ivuxolimab was an agonistic, fully human IgG2 monoclonal antibody directed against OX40 (CD134), a costimulatory receptor. Intravenous ivuxolimab was administered to patients every 2 weeks at six dose levels: 0.01, 0.1, 0.3, 1.5, 3 and 10 mg/kg. Of the 50 or so patients in dose escalation, 19 had hepatocellular carcinoma, around 15 had melanoma, 9 had renal cell carcinoma and 9 had head and neck cancer. In the dose-escalation cohort, 75% to 85% of patients were male, and the mean age was roughly 60 years with a range of 23 to 79. Prior anti-PD-1, anti-PD-L1 or anti-CTLA-4 therapy was permitted, and 30% to 45% of dose-escalation patients had received checkpoint inhibitors. Partial responses were achieved by three dose-escalation patients, of whom one had hepatocellular carcinoma and two had cutaneous melanoma. The purpose of peripheral TCRbeta sequencing was to test whether ivuxolimab changed TCR sequence diversity and led to clonal T-cell expansion. The monotherapy dose-escalation portion (N = 52 patients) of the phase I ivuxolimab trial is reported in the paper.

V was cut back by 11 bases and J by 3 bases, leaving a gap of 10 bases between them. For CDR1 and CDR2, the germline V gene lists SNHLY and FYNNEI. The CDR3 measures 12 amino acids from cysteine to phenylalanine. The CDR3 DNA has 36 bases and is translated from base 1. About this clone: It has no known antigen specificity. Base qualities are not provided; no much larger clone lies one nucleotide away.

The paper's findings and limits, for the study overall: Low levels of normalized T-cell clonal expansion were also seen in some patients who did not respond. At doses from 0.1 to 3.0 mg/kg, clonal expansion was seen in both CD4+ and CD8+ blood T cells between baseline and week 6. In the 0.1-3.0 mg/kg groups, partial responders were among the patients with the lowest normalized peripheral clonal expansion, particularly in CD8+ T cells. On average, CD8+ T cells showed more expanded clones than CD4+ T cells after ivuxolimab. Antigen specificity was not determined for the clonally expanded peripheral T cells.

To sequence the TCRbeta CDR3 region, genomic DNA was isolated from the sorted cells. The immunoSEQ Assay was used for sequencing of TCRbeta CDR3 regions. Imported from immuneACCESS, the table was reduced by TCRdb to in-frame sequences with V and J called. These copies leave out some clones; in studies compared against another copy, an unresolved V gene accounts for under half, and the cause of the remainder is not known. The sample data list around 76,000 clones, and 86% of these were observed just once. The ten biggest clones cover approximately 3% of the sample. Patients with autoimmune disease history or receiving systemic immunosuppression were excluded from the trial. Peripheral blood for TCR sequencing was collected from all dose cohorts at baseline, on cycle 4 day 1, and on cycle 7 day 1. Samples came from an open-label, multicenter, first-in-human phase I dose-escalation trial of ivuxolimab. Adults with locally advanced or metastatic melanoma, renal cell, hepatocellular, or head and neck squamous cell carcinoma were enrolled in the trial. Before TCR sequencing, CD4+ T cells and CD8+ T cells were sorted from peripheral blood as separate populations.

Sequenced here: CD4+ or CD8+ T cells sorted from blood, sampled in a trial of the OX40 agonist ivuxolimab. Here the chain combines TRBV2 and TRBJ2-2, with TRBD2 tentatively as D gene (5 bases match). This clonotype was obtained from an adult with an advanced solid tumor such as melanoma, head and neck, liver or kidney cancer. The bases are TGTGCCGGCTCGAGGGACACCGGGGAGCTGTTTTTT. The encoded protein is CAGSRDTGELFF.